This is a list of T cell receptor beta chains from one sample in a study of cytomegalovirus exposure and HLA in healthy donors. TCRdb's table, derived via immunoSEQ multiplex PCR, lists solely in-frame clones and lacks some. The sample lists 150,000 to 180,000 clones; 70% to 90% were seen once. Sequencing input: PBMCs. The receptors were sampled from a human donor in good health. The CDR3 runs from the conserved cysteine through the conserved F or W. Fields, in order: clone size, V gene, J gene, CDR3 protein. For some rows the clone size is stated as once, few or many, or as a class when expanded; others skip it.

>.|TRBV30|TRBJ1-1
CAWSPTGTWNTEAFF
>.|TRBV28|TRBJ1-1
CASSVTGGGTEAFF
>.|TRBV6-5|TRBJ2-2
CASSSAVQDTGELFF
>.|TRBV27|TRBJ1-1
CASSFWTGMNTEAFF
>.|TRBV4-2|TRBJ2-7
CASSTSPGQGASEQYF
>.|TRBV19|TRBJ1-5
CASGRQGDQPQHF
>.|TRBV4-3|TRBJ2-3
CASSQESAGTDTQYF
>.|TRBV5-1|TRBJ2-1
CASRSKWDSYNEQFF
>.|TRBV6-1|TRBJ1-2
CASRRTGGDYGYTF
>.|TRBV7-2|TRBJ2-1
CASSLRKVTGLPNEQFF
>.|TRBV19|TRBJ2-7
CASSIKGAYEQYF
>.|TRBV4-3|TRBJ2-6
CASSQELTYRGGLRPGANVLTF
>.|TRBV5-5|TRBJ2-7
CASSATDSEQYF
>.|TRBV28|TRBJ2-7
CASSWLRGAHEQYF
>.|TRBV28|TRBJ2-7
CASRYKLAPREQYF
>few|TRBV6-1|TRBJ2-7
CASSPRLAEGAEQYF
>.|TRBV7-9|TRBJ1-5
CASSAPGQSNQPQHF
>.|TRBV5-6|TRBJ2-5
CASSLRGTGGRETQYF
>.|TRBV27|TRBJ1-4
CASSLARGPPNEKLFF
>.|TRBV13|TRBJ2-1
CASSHRTGASYNEQFF
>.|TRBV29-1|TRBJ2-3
CSVESAETSTDTQYF
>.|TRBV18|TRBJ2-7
CASSPLPGYEQYF
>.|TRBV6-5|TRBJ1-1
CASSYSVGRGYGEAFF
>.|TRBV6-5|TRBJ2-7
CASSYSERSYEQYF
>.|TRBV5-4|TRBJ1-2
CASSLSDTRYGYTF
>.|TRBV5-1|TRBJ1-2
CASSLDFYGYTF
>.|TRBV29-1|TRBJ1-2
CSVVGLGHGGYTF
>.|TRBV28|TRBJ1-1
CASSPGGVRNTEAFF
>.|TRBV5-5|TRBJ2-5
CASSLDRQNVQYF
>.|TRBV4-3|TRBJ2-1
CASSQDLAATYNEQFF
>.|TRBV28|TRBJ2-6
CASSPPGLSTNSGANVLTF
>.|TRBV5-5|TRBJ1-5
CASRPGTNNQPQHF
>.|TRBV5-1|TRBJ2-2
CASSGTSGYTGELFF
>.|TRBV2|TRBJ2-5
CASHRNQETQYF
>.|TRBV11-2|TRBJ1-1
CASSSWGGAAFF
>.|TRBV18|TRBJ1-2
CASSPDADGYTF
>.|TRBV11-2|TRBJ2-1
CASSSKRTGLINEQFF
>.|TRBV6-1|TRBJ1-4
CASSAQTAFNEKLFF
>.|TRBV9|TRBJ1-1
CASSAAGVTEAFF
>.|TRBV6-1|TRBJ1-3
CASSEYENTIYF
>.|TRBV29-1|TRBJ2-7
CSVEENRGLNEQYF
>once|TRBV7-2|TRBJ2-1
CASSLVPSGGANEQFF
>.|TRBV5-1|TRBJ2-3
CASSLSTGGTDTQYF